This T cell receptor beta chain was profiled in a study of naive and memory T cell subsets. V was cut by 1 base and J by 6 bases, with 7 bases left in between. CDR1 is SGHAT, CDR2 FQNNGV, per germline. The CDR3 has 12 amino acids. The beta constant-region primer was an equimolar mix of two oligonucleotides covering TRBC1 and TRBC2. Via MiXCR, TCRdb re-called the UMI-ligation and nested PCR reads, giving one row per CDR3 protein. Of 140,000 to 150,000 distinct CDR3 sequences in the sample, more than 15% are singletons; the top ten hold roughly 0.13%. This TCR was recovered from a human donor in good health. Material: naive CD4+ T cells from blood. The V and J genes are TRBV11-2 and TRBJ2-7, with D unclear. The CDR3 DNA sequence: TGTGCCAGCAGCTTAGGAGTTGGCGAGCAGTACTTC. The encoded protein is CASSLGVGEQYF.